This T cell receptor beta chain was captured in a study of CD8 T cells in ankylosing spondylitis. Study-level points and caveats: Matched ankylosing spondylitis synovial fluid reportedly showed significant enrichment of disease-linked clones. A TCR beta motif of under ten highly homologous variants seemed to mark ankylosing spondylitis blood. Previously reported in reactive arthritis synovial fluid and blood were some of the motif variants.

Libraries of TCR beta came from quantitative 5'-RACE with molecular barcodes. In TCRdb, the 5' RACE reads were re-called with MiXCR into one record per CDR3 protein. The sample holds hundreds of thousands of distinct CDR3 sequences, roughly a quarter seen once. As concerns this clonotype: Its specificity is unknown.

Germline CDR1 DFQATT, CDR2 SNEGSKA (reference sequence). The ends lost 2 bases at V and 5 bases at J; junction bases unmatched: 9. The CDR3 runs 15 residues. The clonotype was recovered from a male donor with ankylosing spondylitis. The sample comprised blood, either unsorted or a sorted T cell fraction (not recorded which). The chain couples TRBV20-1 to TRBJ1-5; TRBD1 aligns across 7 bases. In nucleotides, the CDR3 is TGCAGTGCTAGATTGACAGGGACGGCCTATCAGCCCCAGCATTTT. Its translation is CSARLTGTAYQPQHF.